This T cell receptor beta chain was sequenced in a study of blood T cell repertoires in COVID-19. Looking at the study overall: In each case, the material was cDNA or gDNA derived from T cells, B-cell-depleted T cells, or PBMCs.

Clinical histories supplied by participants themselves formed the basis of cohort assignment. Either two negative PCRs, clearance, or symptom resolution qualified Cohort 3 donors as recovered. The CDR3 contains 13 residues. Germline V CDR1 and CDR2: MGHRA, YSYEKL. V was pared by 0 bases and J by 9 bases, with 11 bases between. Method: immunoSEQ multiplex PCR; TCRdb's copy keeps in-frame clones and lacks some. The sample consists of about 300,000 clones, just over 85% of them appearing once. The clonotype comes from a woman between 18 and 29 years old who had recovered from COVID-19. The chain has TRBV4-1 and TRBJ1-1; D is uncertain. The sample comprised PBMCs or T cells enriched from blood (not recorded which). The CDR3, as DNA: TGCGCCAGCAGCCAAGAGTATGGGGAGAAAGCTTTCTTT. The encoded protein is CASSQEYGEKAFF.